Listed here are 18 T cell receptor beta chains from one sample, sequenced in a study of T cell responses to AZD1222 COVID-19 vaccine. Sequencing was performed with immunoSEQ multiplex PCR; in TCRdb, only in-frame clones are kept and a portion is missing. The sample holds roughly 120,000 clones, around 85% seen once. This sample comprised peripheral blood, obtained on day 0 of AZD1222 vaccination. Source of these receptors: an adult in good health.

In this sample, this clone turned up once. This sequence joins TRBV3-1 (or the pseudogene TRBV3-2) and TRBJ2-7, with 8 bases that match TRBD2. This CDR3 region has 15 residues. V shed 1 base, J shed 3 bases, and the junction held 5 bases outside the gene matches. Looked up from germline, CDR1 is LGHDT and CDR2 is YNNKEL (reference sequence). CDR3 sequence (DNA): TGTGCCAGCAGCCAAGCAAGCGGGGGAAGCTACGAGCAGTACTTC. Translation: CASSQASGGSYEQYF.

The chain is built from TRBV7-3 and TRBJ2-3; TRBD2 matches 14 bases. This CDR3 region has 17 residues. Germline assignment: CDR1 SGHTA and CDR2 FQGTGA. V shed 3 bases and J 1 base; nucleotides not matched to a gene: 3. Written as DNA, the CDR3 is TGTGCCAGCAGCTTGACTAGCGGGGGGGCCGGCACAGATACGCAGTATTTT. This sequence encodes CASSLTSGGAGTDTQYF.

This clone was recorded a few times. The DNA of the CDR3 is TGTGCCAGCAGCCAGGAGGCGGCTGGAAACACCATATATTTT. This gives the protein CASSQEAAGNTIYF. This chain connects TRBV9 to TRBJ1-3, with D unclear. The V gene's germline CDR1 is SGDLS and CDR2 YYNGEE. V lost 4 bases to trimming and J lost 2 bases, with 10 bases between them. This CDR3 is built from 14 residues.

This clone was recorded only once. The chain links TRBV11-2 to TRBJ1-2; possibly TRBD1 for D (6 bases). The CDR3 sequence is 17 residues long. V gave up 5 bases and J gave up 1 base, with 20 bases separating them. Germline CDR1 SGHAT, CDR2 FQNNGV. CDR3 sequence reads: CASSPYRETTINYGYTF. In nucleotides, the CDR3 is TGTGCCAGCAGCCCCTACAGGGAAACGACAATTAACTATGGCTACACCTTC.

This clone was seen many times. V is TRBV7-6 and J is TRBJ1-1; D remains ambiguous. The germline V and J ends were trimmed by 2 bases and 3 bases, with 7 bases remaining between them. The CDR3 consists of 13 residues. Looked up from germline, CDR1 is SGHVS and CDR2 is FNYEAQ. CDR3 in amino acids: CASSLSGDTEAFF. DNA for the CDR3: TGTGCCAGCAGCTTATCCGGAGACACTGAAGCTTTCTTT.

The chain has TRBV5-1 and TRBJ2-2; 10 nucleotides match TRBD1. In germline, CDR1 is SGHRS, CDR2 YFSETQ. The length of the CDR3 is 15 residues. V lost 4 bases, J lost 4 bases, and 4 bases stayed unmatched. The CDR3 sequence: CASSEDRGGTGELFF. Here the CDR3 DNA reads TGCGCCAGCAGCGAGGACAGGGGGGGCACCGGGGAGCTGTTTTTT.

This clone has just a few counts. The J gene is TRBJ2-1, the V gene TRBV7-9; 10 positions agree with TRBD2. J lost 2 bases, V lost 5 bases, and 12 bases had no gene match. Germline loops: CDR1 SEHNR, CDR2 FQNEAQ (reference sequence). The CDR3 length is 18 residues. The CDR3 here is CASSLKVRLAGPYNEQFF. The CDR3 DNA is TGTGCCAGCAGCCTAAAGGTCCGACTAGCGGGCCCCTACAATGAGCAGTTCTTC. The complete variable domain, with remaining parts taken from reference TRBV7-9 and TRBJ2-1, reads DTGVSQNPRHKITKRGQNVTFRCDPISEHNRLYWYRQTLGQGPEFLTYFQNEAQLEKSRLLSDRFSAERPKGSFSTLEIQRTEQGDSAMYLCASSLKVRLAGPYNEQFFGPGTRLTVL.

This chain connects TRBV9 to TRBJ2-7; 13 positions match TRBD2. The V segment lost 0 bases and the J segment 2 bases; nucleotides outside the gene matches: 5. The V gene's germline CDR1 is SGDLS and CDR2 YYNGEE. The CDR3 runs to 17 residues. CDR3 in DNA: TGTGCCAGCAGCGTAGCACCCACTAGCGGGGGGGCCTACGAGCAGTACTTC. Its translation: CASSVAPTSGGAYEQYF.

This chain links TRBV7-8 with TRBJ2-5, with D unclear. The length of the CDR3 is 15 residues. Between the trimmed V and J ends, which lost 5 bases and 2 bases, there was a span of 15 bases. CDR1 SGHVS and CDR2 FQNEAQ come from the germline V gene. The CDR3 DNA reads as TGTGCCAGCAGCCGAGTCTGGGCAGCACAAGAGACCCAGTACTTC. This encodes CASSRVWAAQETQYF.

The chain carries TRBV14 and TRBJ1-2; 8 bases align to TRBD1. The germline CDR1 and CDR2 sequences are SGHDN and FVKESK. The CDR3 spans 15 residues. Trimming removed 1 base from V and 5 bases from J; junction bases left unmatched: 6. The CDR3 coding sequence is TGTGCCAGCAGCCAAGCCGGGCACAGGGGGTATGGCTACACCTTC. This sequence encodes CASSQAGHRGYGYTF. Full variable domain (outside the CDR3, taken from reference TRBV14 and TRBJ1-2): EAGVTQFPSHSVIEKGQTVTLRCDPISGHDNLYWYRRVMGKEIKFLLHFVKESKQDESGMPNNRFLAERTGGTYSTLKVQPAELEDSGVYFCASSQAGHRGYGYTFGSGTRLTVV.

This clone is a singleton in its sample. The gene calls are TRBV21-1 and TRBJ1-5; the D call TRBD1 from the table was never checked on the DNA. TRBV21-1 is shown as a pseudogene. This CDR3 is 18 amino acids long. The CDR3 spells CASIQLRDRVIKHQPQHF. The CDR3 DNA reads as TGTGCCAGCATCCAACTCCGGGACAGGGTCATAAAACATCAGCCCCAGCATTTT.

The chain recombines TRBV27 with TRBJ2-5; possible D gene TRBD1, 5 bases. The CDR3 has 14 amino acids. V was cut by 2 bases and J by 4 bases, with 11 bases left in between. Germline-derived CDR1 and CDR2 are MNHEY and SMNVEV (reference sequence). The CDR3 loop is CASSLKGRRETQYF. The CDR3 DNA reads as TGTGCCAGCAGTTTAAAGGGGCGGAGAGAGACCCAGTACTTC.

The rearrangement joins TRBV27 to TRBJ1-5, with D unclear. Trimming pared 6 bases from V and 3 bases from J, leaving 15 bases between. This CDR3 is built from 15 residues. Germline V gene lookup returns CDR1 MNHEY and CDR2 SMNVEV (reference sequence). The CDR3 is CASRTRHAYNQPQHF. The CDR3 region has the DNA TGTGCCAGCAGAACAAGACACGCATACAATCAGCCCCAGCATTTT.

The chain combines TRBV30 with TRBJ1-5; D is possibly TRBD1 (6 bases). Germline CDR1 GTSNPN, CDR2 SVGIG (reference sequence). The CDR3 totals 12 residues. The V end lost 7 bases, the J end lost 11 bases, and 18 bases lay between the germline ends. CDR3 region: CAFGGAAAAQHF. In nucleotides, the CDR3 is TGTGCCTTTGGGGGGGCCGCAGCGGCCCAGCATTTT.

The rearrangement joins TRBV7-3 to TRBJ1-2; TRBD1 might be the D (5 bases). This CDR3 is 15 amino acids long. V was cut by 4 bases and J by 8 bases, with 20 bases left in between. Germline assignment: CDR1 SGHTA and CDR2 FQGTGA. The CDR3, as DNA: TGTGCCAGCAGCTCGAGGGCCAAGATGTGGGGCGGCTACACCTTC. Protein: CASSSRAKMWGGYTF.

The chain combines TRBV4-3 with TRBJ1-2; no reliable D call. The CDR3 extends over 16 amino acids. Germline assignment: CDR1 LGHNA and CDR2 YSLEER. With 0 bases removed from V and 4 bases from J, the gap between germline ends came to 15 bases. The CDR3 DNA reads TGCGCCAGCAGCCAAGAAGTGGTCCCTCGGGGCTATGGCTACACCTTC. Translation: CASSQEVVPRGYGYTF.

This chain joins TRBV6-6 and TRBJ1-1, with 11 bases aligning to TRBD1. This CDR3 is 10 amino acids long. CDR1 and CDR2 (germline): MNHNY, SVGAGI (reference sequence). With V trimmed by 10 bases and J by 10 bases, 2 bases remained unmatched. The CDR3 loop reads CAIGTGGAFF. The CDR3 DNA reads TGTGCCATCGGGACAGGGGGAGCTTTCTTT.

This clone was seen a single time. This chain connects TRBV28 to TRBJ1-6; 10 bases match TRBD1. The junction had 9 bases not matched to a gene; V was cut back by 2 bases and J by 8 bases. Per germline, CDR1 MDHEN and CDR2 SYDVKM. The CDR3 length is 17 residues. As DNA, the CDR3 is TGTGCCAGCAGTTTAGTGCGGACAGGGGGACTTGATTCACCCCTCCACTTT. Its protein product is CASSLVRTGGLDSPLHF.